This T cell receptor beta chain emerged from a study of a mutant IDH1 vaccine in newly diagnosed glioma. With regard to this clone: The antigen is undetermined.

The time point: week 23, last vaccination. Vaccinated patients received 300 ug of mutant IDH1 20-mer peptide per dose, with topical imiquimod. The CDR3 is 13 residues long. The V gene's germline CDR1 is SGHNT and CDR2 YENEEA. The ends were cut back, 1 base at V and 2 bases at J, with 5 bases in the middle. Clones were read by immunoSEQ multiplex PCR, and TCRdb kept only the in-frame ones, dropping some. The sample shows over 45,000 clones, about 80% of them seen only once. The source material was PBMCs, sampled from a glioma patient whose treatment included an IDH1 peptide vaccine. The receptor comes from a man aged 40-49 years with glioma. The J gene is TRBJ1-1, the V gene TRBV11-3; D is ambiguous. The CDR3 DNA is TGTGCCAGCAGCTTAGTTTACAACACTGAAGCTTTCTTT. It yields the protein CASSLVYNTEAFF.